Shown below are 18 T cell receptor beta chains from a single sample sequenced in a study of identical twins. MiXCR was run by TCRdb on the 5' RACE reads, yielding one entry per CDR3 protein. The sample yields hundreds of thousands of distinct CDR3 sequences, 8.5% to 9% seen once. This same sample was also part of a study on yellow fever vaccine responses in identical twins.

The specimen was PBMCs. The receptor source for this set is a woman aged 18-30 years in good health.

There are a few counts of this clonotype. This rearrangement joins TRBV20-1 to TRBJ2-5; 8 nucleotides match TRBD1. Germline-derived CDR1 and CDR2 are DFQATT and SNEGSKA (reference sequence). V lost 0 bases and J lost 6; bases outside the gene matches: 9. The CDR3 loop spans 15 amino acids. This CDR3 reads CSARDHPGGAKTQYF. CDR3 nucleotides: TGCAGTGCTAGAGATCATCCAGGGGGCGCTAAGACCCAGTACTTC.

This clonotype was detected ten times or more. V is TRBV5-1 and J is TRBJ2-7; D is perhaps TRBD1 (5 bases). Trimming took off 5 bases at V and 5 bases at J, with 17 bases between the two ends. This CDR3 region has 14 residues. CDR1 SGHRS and CDR2 YFSETQ come from the germline V gene. CDR3 region: CASSQVPGWHEQYF. The CDR3 DNA reads TGCGCCAGCAGTCAAGTCCCAGGGTGGCACGAGCAGTACTTC.

This clonotype was found a few times. The chain recombines TRBV12-3 or TRBV12-4 with TRBJ2-1, with D perhaps TRBD2 (5 bases). V lost 1 base and J lost 0, with 7 bases in between. This CDR3 has 15 amino acids. In DNA, the CDR3 is TGTGCCAGCAGTTTAGGTAGCGACTCCTACAATGAGCAGTTCTTC. Residues: CASSLGSDSYNEQFF.

This clonotype was picked up many times. The chain uses TRBV6-1 and TRBJ2-7; 12 positions match TRBD2. Losses at the gene ends were 6 bases for V and 2 bases for J; bases not matched to a gene: 8. Germline loops: CDR1 MNHNS, CDR2 SASEGT. The CDR3 runs 16 residues. The CDR3 region is CASSSWTSGVTYEQYF. The DNA of the CDR3 is TGTGCCAGCAGCTCCTGGACTAGCGGGGTAACCTACGAGCAGTACTTC.

This clonotype has a count of ten or more. The chain links TRBV28 to TRBJ2-5; TRBD2 matches at 11 bases. V dropped 2 bases and J dropped 4; count of bases not matched to a gene: 6. The CDR3 totals 16 residues. Germline CDR1 is MDHEN and CDR2 is SYDVKM. DNA of the CDR3: TGTGCCAGCAGTTTAAATAGCGGGGGGGCCGCAGAGACCCAGTACTTC. The encoded protein is CASSLNSGGAAETQYF.

This clonotype turned up a few times. The chain is built from TRBV24-1 and TRBJ2-4; no firm D call. CDR1 KGHDR and CDR2 SFDVKD come from the germline V gene. Trimming left V 3 bases short and J 0 bases short, with 11 bases between. This CDR3 has 16 amino acids. The CDR3 sequence: CATSDPGSLAKNIQYF. In nucleotides, the CDR3 is TGTGCCACCAGTGATCCAGGAAGCTTAGCCAAAAACATTCAGTACTTC.

The rearrangement uses TRBV4-3 and TRBJ2-4, with D perhaps matching TRBD1 (6 bases). V was clipped by 3 bases and J by 5 bases, with 8 bases between them. The CDR3 has 13 residues. Germline CDR1 is LGHNA and CDR2 is YSLEER. The CDR3 DNA sequence: TGCGCCAGCAGCCATCGGACAGAAAACATTCAGTACTTC. Protein product: CASSHRTENIQYF.

The V gene is TRBV7-9, the J gene TRBJ2-3, with 7 bases that match TRBD1. This CDR3 has 13 amino acids. Germline CDR1 and CDR2: SEHNR and FQNEAQ (reference sequence). Trimming took 8 bases from V and 4 from J; bases not matched to a gene: 6. The CDR3 nucleotides read TGTGCCAGCGTCCCGCAGGGGGCAGATACGCAGTATTTT. Amino acids: CASVPQGADTQYF.

This clonotype was counted many times. The gene calls are TRBV20-1 and TRBJ1-5; 7 bases are shared with TRBD1. V lost 6 bases and J lost 6; bases outside the gene matches: 8. This CDR3 is built from 13 residues. Germline V CDR1 and CDR2: DFQATT, SNEGSKA (reference sequence). This CDR3 is CSARGTESQPQHF. Here the CDR3 DNA reads TGCAGTGCCCGAGGGACAGAGAGTCAGCCCCAGCATTTT.

The V call is TRBV7-2, the J call TRBJ2-7, with 9 bases fitting TRBD2. V lost 0 bases, J lost 4 bases, and 1 base stayed unmatched. Germline V lookup: CDR1 SGHTA, CDR2 FQGNSA. The CDR3 length is 14 residues. The CDR3 sequence is CASSLASGGYEQYF. CDR3 coding DNA: TGTGCCAGCAGCTTAGCTAGCGGGGGATACGAGCAGTACTTC.

About this clonotype itself: A single base separates this from a much larger clone, so it may be a read error. The V gene is TRBV3-1, the J gene TRBJ2-7; D not resolved. In germline, CDR1 is LGHDT, CDR2 YNNKEL (reference sequence). The CDR3 has 11 residues. The DNA of the CDR3 is TGTGGCGCTGGCTGGTCCGGCGAGCAGTACTTC. Translated, it gives CGAGWSGEQYF.

The J gene is TRBJ2-1, the V gene TRBV28; D uncertain. V shed 5 bases and J shed 4 bases, with 6 bases lying between them. CDR3 length: 12 amino acids. Germline V gene data show CDR1 as MDHEN and CDR2 as SYDVKM. The CDR3 loop reads CASSTTYNEQFF. The CDR3, as DNA: TGTGCCAGCAGTACGACTTACAATGAGCAGTTCTTC.

There are a few counts of this clonotype. The V and J genes are TRBV10-1 and TRBJ2-1, with 8 bases identical to TRBD2. The germline V gene encodes CDR1 WNHNN and CDR2 SYGVQD (reference sequence). J was trimmed by 1 base and V by 4 bases; bases with no gene match: 6. CDR3 length: 16 residues. For the CDR3, the DNA is TGCGCCAGCAGTGGACTAGAGCGGGGGTCCTACAATGAGCAGTTCTTC. Protein product: CASSGLERGSYNEQFF.

The chain is built from TRBV3-1 and TRBJ1-6; 10 bases agree with TRBD1. Germline values: CDR1 LGHDT, CDR2 YNNKEL (reference sequence). The CDR3 runs 16 residues. Trimming took 4 bases from V and 8 from J; bases not matched to a gene: 8. CDR3 nucleotides: TGTGCCAGCAGCCCCCTTGGGGGACAGGGGCATTCACCCCTCCACTTT. Translation: CASSPLGGQGHSPLHF.

This clonotype was found many times. This chain uses TRBV7-9 with TRBJ1-1; D is unresolved. This CDR3 region has 14 residues. Germline V gene lookup returns CDR1 SEHNR and CDR2 FQNEAQ (reference sequence). V gave up 0 bases and J gave up 2 bases, with 7 bases separating them. The CDR3 is CASSLAGPNTEAFF. The CDR3 region has the DNA TGTGCCAGCAGCTTAGCGGGCCCTAACACTGAAGCTTTCTTT.

The rearrangement links TRBV27 to TRBJ1-6, with D possibly TRBD1 on 5 matching bases. V shed 5 bases and J shed 10 bases, with 15 bases lying between them. CDR1 is MNHEY, CDR2 SMNVEV, per germline (reference sequence). The CDR3 is 14 residues long. The DNA of the CDR3 is TGTGCCAGCAGTGGTGGGGCAACTTGGTCACCCCTCCACTTT. This sequence encodes CASSGGATWSPLHF.

This clonotype has only a few counts. The J gene is TRBJ2-5, the V gene TRBV7-2; 7 nucleotides agree with TRBD1. The CDR3 is 14 residues long. Trimming at V came to 5 bases and at J to 6 bases, leaving 9 bases not matched to a gene. CDR1 and CDR2 (germline): SGHTA, FQGNSA. Written as DNA, the CDR3 is TGTGCCAGCAGCCCACTGACAGGGTTTAAGACCCAGTACTTC. Translation gives CASSPLTGFKTQYF. The variable domain in full, completed from reference TRBV7-2 and TRBJ2-5, reads GAGVSQSPSNKVTEKGKDVELRCDPISGHTALYWYRQSLGQGLEFLIYFQGNSAPDKSGLPSDRFSAERTGGSVSTLTIQRTQQEDSAVYLCASSPLTGFKTQYFGPGTRLLVL.

This clonotype was detected many times. The CDR3 DNA sequence: TGTGCCAGCAGCCATCGGACAGGGGCAGTCTACGAGCAGTACTTC. Translating it yields CASSHRTGAVYEQYF. The chain is built from TRBV3-1 and TRBJ2-7, with TRBD1 matching 9 bases. CDR1 LGHDT and CDR2 YNNKEL come from the germline V gene (reference sequence). Trimming at V came to 3 bases and at J to 3 bases, leaving 6 bases not matched to a gene. This CDR3 is 15 amino acids long.